The 26 T cell receptor beta chains reported below all come from one sample, sequenced in a study of blood T cell repertoires in COVID-19. Sequencing used immunoSEQ multiplex PCR; TCRdb keeps in-frame clones, though not all of them. The sample records 200,000 to 250,000 clones, about four fifths being singletons. The sequencing input was peripheral blood. These receptors came from an elderly man with acute or convalescent COVID-19.

The chain links TRBV30 to TRBJ2-7; 8 bases map to TRBD1. V lost 3 bases to trimming and J lost 3 bases; unmatched junction nucleotides: 7. Germline CDR1 is GTSNPN and CDR2 is SVGIG (reference sequence). The length of the CDR3 is 14 residues. The CDR3 spells CAWRIPGTGYEQYF. The CDR3 nucleotides read TGTGCCTGGAGGATCCCTGGGACAGGCTACGAGCAGTACTTC.

Written as DNA, the CDR3 is TGTGCCAGCAGTCGACAGGGGGCTGCCTTTTCTGGAAACACCATATATTTT. Translating it yields CASSRQGAAFSGNTIYF. The V gene is TRBV3-1 (or the pseudogene TRBV3-2), the J gene TRBJ1-3; 10 bases are a match to TRBD1. V trimming: 6 bases; J trimming: 1 base; junction bases outside the gene matches: 9. Germline CDR1 is LGHDT and CDR2 is YNNKEL (reference sequence). The CDR3 totals 17 residues.

The gene calls are TRBV13 and TRBJ2-3; TRBD2 matches 7 bases. Germline V CDR1 and CDR2: PRHDT, FYEKMQ (reference sequence). The ends lost 4 bases at V and 0 bases at J; junction bases unmatched: 10. CDR3 length: 17 residues. This chain's CDR3 is CASSWAGLTRSTDTQYF. CDR3 coding DNA: TGTGCCAGCAGCTGGGCGGGACTAACCAGAAGCACAGATACGCAGTATTTT.

The rearrangement joins TRBV9 to TRBJ2-5; 9 bases are shared with TRBD2. Looked up from germline, CDR1 is SGDLS and CDR2 is YYNGEE. The CDR3 totals 17 residues. The ends lost 4 bases at V and 4 bases at J; junction bases unmatched: 14. The CDR3 sequence: CASSPAVLAGRGETQYF. The DNA for the CDR3 is TGTGCCAGCAGCCCAGCGGTCCTAGCGGGGAGGGGAGAGACCCAGTACTTC. The full variable domain, rest sourced from reference TRBV9 and TRBJ2-5, is DSGVTQTPKHLITATGQRVTLRCSPRSGDLSVYWYQQSLDQGLQFLIQYYNGEERAKGNILERFSAQQFPDLHSELNLSSLELGDSALYFCASSPAVLAGRGETQYFGPGTRLLVL.

The chain uses TRBV5-1 and TRBJ1-6, with D unclear. The CDR3 is made up of 15 amino acids. V lost 0 bases and J 6 bases, leaving 10 bases between the germline ends. Germline V gives CDR1 SGHRS, CDR2 YFSETQ. The CDR3 reads CASSLAEGGNSPLHF. The CDR3, as DNA: TGCGCCAGCAGCTTGGCCGAGGGAGGTAATTCACCCCTCCACTTT.

The V call is TRBV2, the J call TRBJ1-5; 7 bases are a match to TRBD1. After removal of 9 bases from V and 0 bases from J, the junction contained 11 bases not matched to a gene. CDR1 and CDR2 from the germline V gene are SNHLY and FYNNEI. This CDR3 has 16 amino acids. CDR3 sequence reads: CASQDRAGASNQPQHF. The CDR3 bases are TGTGCCAGTCAAGACAGGGCAGGGGCTAGCAATCAGCCCCAGCATTTT.

About this clone itself: Other DNA sequences within the sample encode an identical CDR3. The rearrangement uses TRBV29-1 and TRBJ1-2; D gene uncertain. Between the trimmed V and J ends, which lost 5 bases and 7 bases, there was a span of 8 bases. The CDR3 covers 10 residues. In germline, CDR1 is SQVTM, CDR2 ANQGSEA. The CDR3 loop is CSVLSGGYTF. The CDR3 coding sequence is TGCAGCGTTCTCTCCGGTGGCTACACCTTC.

The chain uses TRBV5-1 and TRBJ1-1; tentatively, D is TRBD1 (5 bases). CDR1 and CDR2 (germline): SGHRS, YFSETQ. V lost 3 bases, J lost 3 bases, and 18 bases lay in between. The CDR3 contains 16 residues. The CDR3 loop is CASSSLGGAQDTEAFF. The CDR3 DNA follows: TGCGCCAGCAGCTCTTTAGGAGGGGCGCAGGACACTGAAGCTTTCTTT.

V is TRBV7-9 and J is TRBJ1-4; the D is unclear. V was pared by 11 bases and J by 4 bases, with 14 bases between. Germline V lookup: CDR1 SEHNR, CDR2 FQNEAQ (reference sequence). This CDR3 has 13 residues. Here the CDR3 reads CAWRSGFNEKLFF. The CDR3 nucleotides read TGTGCCTGGAGGTCGGGGTTTAATGAAAAACTGTTTTTT.

The chain combines TRBV19 with TRBJ1-2; the D is unclear. This CDR3 region has 13 residues. Germline CDR1 and CDR2: LNHDA and SQIVND (reference sequence). Trimming cost V 5 bases and J 1 base, with 8 bases left between them. The CDR3 spells CASSSGDNYGYTF. DNA of the CDR3: TGTGCCAGTAGTTCCGGGGATAACTATGGCTACACCTTC.

This sequence joins TRBV6-9 and TRBJ1-4; 8 bases line up with TRBD1. The junction had 8 bases not matched to a gene; V was cut back by 5 bases and J by 0 bases. CDR1 is MNHGY and CDR2 is SVAAGI in the germline V gene. The CDR3 has 17 amino acids. CDR3 sequence: CASSKQTGDSTNEKLFF. DNA for the CDR3: TGTGCCAGCAGTAAACAGACAGGGGACTCAACTAATGAAAAACTGTTTTTT.

This clone was observed a few times. The rearrangement joins TRBV28 to TRBJ1-1; a possible D gene is TRBD1 (6 bases). The germline V gene encodes CDR1 MDHEN and CDR2 SYDVKM. The CDR3 has 15 residues. V dropped 7 bases and J dropped 1 base, with 16 bases sitting between them. CDR3 bases: TGTGCCAGCACTCTGGGGGGGGCCGCGAACACTGAAGCTTTCTTT. It specifies CASTLGGAANTEAFF.

The rearrangement uses TRBV4-1 and TRBJ2-5, with 11 positions matching TRBD1. The CDR3 sequence is 15 residues long. J gave up 4 bases and V 5 bases, and 6 bases lay outside the gene matches. Germline loops: CDR1 MGHRA, CDR2 YSYEKL. CDR3 residues: CASSEGTGGRETQYF. In DNA form, the CDR3 reads TGCGCCAGCAGCGAGGGGACAGGGGGGAGAGAGACCCAGTACTTC.

CDR3 sequence reads: CASSLGLTGPSGNTIYF. CDR3 DNA sequence: TGTGCCAGCAGCTTGGGTCTGACAGGCCCCTCTGGAAACACCATATATTTT. J is TRBJ1-3 and V is TRBV5-4; D might be TRBD1 (6 bases). V was clipped by 0 bases and J by 0 bases, with 13 bases between them. The CDR3 spans 17 residues. Germline CDR1 and CDR2: SGHNT and YYREEE (reference sequence).

The chain combines TRBV19 with TRBJ2-7, with TRBD1 identical over 9 bases. The CDR3 consists of 19 residues. J gave up 4 bases and V 3 bases, and 19 bases lay outside the gene matches. From germline, CDR1 is LNHDA and CDR2 SQIVND (reference sequence). The CDR3 region is CASSIRAIVDRGFTYEQYF. CDR3 nucleotides: TGTGCCAGTAGTATCCGTGCAATCGTGGACAGGGGTTTTACGTACGAGCAGTACTTC. Using reference TRBV19 and TRBJ2-7 for the parts outside the CDR3, the full variable domain is DGGITQSPKYLFRKEGQNVTLSCEQNLNHDAMYWYRQDPGQGLRLIYYSQIVNDFQKGDIAEGYSVSREKKESFPLTVTSAQKNPTAFYLCASSIRAIVDRGFTYEQYFGPGTRLTVT.

The chain links TRBV5-4 to TRBJ2-1; D is perhaps TRBD2 (7 bases). The CDR3 contains 16 residues. V shed 3 bases and J shed 10 bases, with 23 bases lying between them. Looked up from germline, CDR1 is SGHNT and CDR2 is YYREEE (reference sequence). Here the CDR3 DNA reads TGTGCCAGCAGCTGGGGGGGCGGGACTACCCTCCGGGAGCAGTTCTTC. It is translated as CASSWGGGTTLREQFF.

The V and J genes are TRBV9 and TRBJ1-2; perhaps TRBD1 as D (6 bases). CDR3 length equals 14 residues. Looked up from germline, CDR1 is SGDLS and CDR2 is YYNGEE. The V gene lost 4 bases and the J gene lost 8 bases, with 18 bases spanning the gap. CDR3 DNA sequence: TGTGCCAGCAGCCCCAATATTCAGGGGAGCGGCTACACCTTC. Translating it yields CASSPNIQGSGYTF.

This chain joins TRBV4-2 and TRBJ1-3; 7 bases are a match to TRBD1. V dropped 4 bases and J dropped 2; count of bases not matched to a gene: 5. This CDR3 region has 15 residues. From germline, CDR1 is LGHNA and CDR2 YNFKEQ. CDR3 coding DNA: TGTGCCAGCAGCCCAGGGGGACATCCTGGAAACACCATATATTTT. It codes for CASSPGGHPGNTIYF.

This rearrangement joins TRBV5-1 to TRBJ1-5; 7 nucleotides line up with TRBD1. The ends lost 7 bases at V and 3 bases at J; junction bases unmatched: 13. The CDR3 extends over 16 amino acids. Looked up from germline, CDR1 is SGHRS and CDR2 is YFSETQ. Written as DNA, the CDR3 is TGCGCCAGCGGACGTACCGGGACAGAAGACAATCAGCCCCAGCATTTT. Residues: CASGRTGTEDNQPQHF. Supplemented by reference TRBV5-1 and TRBJ1-5, the full variable domain reads KAGVTQTPRYLIKTRGQQVTLSCSPISGHRSVSWYQQTPGQGLQFLFEYFSETQRNKGNFPGRFSGRQFSNSRSEMNVSTLELGDSALYLCASGRTGTEDNQPQHFGDGTRLSIL.

J is TRBJ2-5 and V is TRBV15, with D perhaps matching TRBD1 (6 bases). Germline V gives CDR1 LNHNV, CDR2 YYDKDF (reference sequence). The CDR3 sequence is 15 residues long. Trimming removed 3 bases from V and 5 bases from J, with 16 bases in between. The CDR3 DNA is TGTGCCACCAGCAGCCGGGACACAAATATGGAGACCCAGTACTTC. Translated: CATSSRDTNMETQYF.

The J gene is TRBJ1-6, the V gene TRBV5-6, with TRBD1 matching 8 bases. The germline gives CDR1 SGHDT, CDR2 YYEEEE. The V and J ends lost 3 bases and 7 bases, in that order; junction bases with no gene match: 3. The CDR3 loop spans 14 amino acids. Here the CDR3 reads CASSSGTGNSPLHF. In DNA, the CDR3 is TGTGCCAGCAGCTCGGGGACAGGAAATTCACCCCTCCACTTT.

The CDR3: CASSGQLNRASSPLHF. CDR3 sequence (DNA): TGTGCCAGCAGTGGACAGCTGAACAGGGCTAGTTCACCCCTCCACTTT. The chain uses TRBV6-1 and TRBJ1-6; D might be TRBD1 (6 bases). Germline lookup yields CDR1 MNHNS and CDR2 SASEGT. V gave up 4 bases and J gave up 9 bases, with 19 bases separating them. The CDR3 covers 16 residues.

This clone appeared a single time. The chain uses TRBV3-1 (or the pseudogene TRBV3-2) and TRBJ2-1; TRBD1 might be the D (5 bases). The CDR3 contains 15 residues. Trimming stripped 0 bases from V and 5 bases from J, with 11 bases between. Germline lookup yields CDR1 LGHDT and CDR2 YNNKEL (reference sequence). Here the CDR3 reads CASSQEGLRNNEQFF. CDR3 DNA sequence: TGTGCCAGCAGCCAAGAGGGGCTCAGAAACAATGAGCAGTTCTTC.

The DNA for the CDR3 is TGTGCCAGCAGCTTAGGGACAGCCTACAATGAGCAGTTCTTC. Encoded protein: CASSLGTAYNEQFF. The gene calls are TRBV11-2 and TRBJ2-1; tentative D call: TRBD1 (6 bases). Germline CDR1 reads SGHAT; CDR2 reads FQNNGV. V lost 1 base to trimming and J lost 2 bases, with 6 bases between them. The CDR3 contains 14 residues.

This clone was found once. The chain is built from TRBV7-9 and TRBJ2-7, with D perhaps matching TRBD2 (5 bases). CDR3 length: 12 residues. V lost 1 base, J lost 6 bases, and 7 bases lay in between. Germline-derived CDR1 and CDR2 are SEHNR and FQNEAQ (reference sequence). In nucleotides, the CDR3 is TGTGCCAGCAGCTTAGATAGCGCCGAGCAGTACTTC. It translates to CASSLDSAEQYF.

The V gene is TRBV6-5, the J gene TRBJ1-5; 7 nucleotides align to TRBD1. Germline V CDR1 and CDR2: MNHEY, SVGAGI. The junction had 7 bases not matched to a gene; V was cut back by 10 bases and J by 4 bases. This CDR3 region has 13 residues. CDR3 in DNA: TGTGCCACCGGGACAGTTCGAAATCAGCCCCAGCATTTT. Amino acids: CATGTVRNQPQHF.